A selection of T cell receptor beta chains follows, all from one sample in a study of T cell repertoires in cytomegalovirus infection. TCRdb processed the reads anew with MiXCR; each CDR3 protein has one entry. The data contain approximately 250,000 distinct CDR3 sequences, roughly an eighth of them singletons. Sequenced sample: PBMCs. The receptors were sampled from a human donor in good health (CMV status not recorded). Some clones in this sample may be carry-over from other donors' samples. The CDR3 runs from the conserved cysteine through the conserved F or W. A D gene is named only where the DNA matches it firmly. Size is stated for part of the rows, as once, few or many counts, or as a class when the clone is expanded.

size	D	J	V	DNA	CDR3
few	-	TRBJ2-2	TRBV5-6	TGTGCCAGCAGCTTGGCGGGATTGAGCACCGGGGAGCTGTTTTTT	CASSLAGLSTGELFF
-	TRBD1	TRBJ1-2	TRBV30	TGTGCCTTGGGGACAGGGGGCGCCCCGCGGGGCTACACCTTC	CALGTGGAPRGYTF
many	-	TRBJ2-1	TRBV6-2/TRBV6-3	TGTGCCAGCAGTCTTGGGTACAATGAGCAGTTCTTC	CASSLGYNEQFF
-	TRBD1	TRBJ1-1	TRBV10-3	TGTGCCATCAGTAATACCGGGACAGGGGGCACTGAAGCTTTCTTT	CAISNTGTGGTEAFF
many	TRBD1	TRBJ2-3	TRBV7-6	TGTGCCAGCAGCCCGTGGGGGACAGGGGGCGCAGATACGCAGTATTTT	CASSPWGTGGADTQYF
few	-	TRBJ2-7	TRBV5-1	TGCGCCAGCAGCGAGGGAGTCACTAATCAGCAGTACTTC	CASSEGVTNQQYF
many	TRBD2	TRBJ2-7	TRBV7-2	TGTGCCAGCAGCTTAGAACTAGCGGGAGCCCACTCCTACGAGCAGTACTTC	CASSLELAGAHSYEQYF
many	TRBD2	TRBJ2-3	TRBV7-2	TGTGCCAGCAGCAACGTGAAGCGGGGCCTACCATTT	CASSNVKRGLPF
many	-	TRBJ2-7	TRBV7-2	TGTGCCAGCAGCTCCCACACGCTTACCTACGAGCAGTACTTC	CASSSHTLTYEQYF
few	-	TRBJ1-2	TRBV7-9	TGTGCCAGCAGCTTAAAACAGGAAGCTAACTATGGCTACACCTTC	CASSLKQEANYGYTF
many	-	TRBJ1-1	TRBV28	TGTGCCAGCAGTTTATACTTAAAGGGCACTGAAGCTTTCTTT	CASSLYLKGTEAFF
many	-	TRBJ2-5	TRBV29-1	TGCAGCGTATCCAGCCAAGAGACCCAGTACTTC	CSVSSQETQYF
many	-	TRBJ1-2	TRBV28	TGTGCCAGCGAAGCAGTCAAACGGGGGGTACTCACCTTC	CASEAVKRGVLTF
many	-	TRBJ2-3	TRBV28	TGTGCCACCAAGGGAGATACAGATACGCAGTATTTT	CATKGDTDTQYF
many	-	TRBJ2-7	TRBV4-3	TGCGCCAGCAGCCAAGACCCGGGCTCCTACGAGCAGTACTTC	CASSQDPGSYEQYF
-	TRBD2	TRBJ2-1	TRBV29-1	TGCAGCGTCTCAACGGGGGGTCTTTACAATGAGCAGTTCTTC	CSVSTGGLYNEQFF
many	-	TRBJ2-5	TRBV7-2	TGTGCCAGCAGTTATAGTCCTCAAGAGACCCAGTACTTC	CASSYSPQETQYF
-	TRBD1	TRBJ1-1	TRBV20-1	TGCAGTGCTGGACCCCCGGGACAGACTCTGAACACTGAAGCTTTCTTT	CSAGPPGQTLNTEAFF
many	TRBD2	TRBJ2-1	TRBV11-2	TGTGCCAGCAGCTACGGACTAGTCGATGAGCAGTTCTTC	CASSYGLVDEQFF
many	TRBD1	TRBJ1-2	TRBV7-2	TGTGCCAGCAGCTTAACCGAAGGGACAGGGTATGGCTACACCTTC	CASSLTEGTGYGYTF
many	-	TRBJ1-2	TRBV7-3	TGTGCCAGCAGCCTCAGGAGGGACTCCTATGGCTACACCTTC	CASSLRRDSYGYTF
many	-	TRBJ2-3	TRBV7-9	TGTGCCAGCAGCCGGACCCTAGATACGCAGTATTTT	CASSRTLDTQYF
-	-	TRBJ1-5	TRBV29-1	TGCAGCGTTGACGTCGGAGGGGGAGATCAGCCCCAGCATTTT	CSVDVGGGDQPQHF
many	TRBD1	TRBJ1-2	TRBV6-6	TGTGCCAGCAGCCACTTGGGGCCTGGGACAGCCCTATTCTATGGCTACACCTTC	CASSHLGPGTALFYGYTF
many	-	TRBJ2-7	TRBV7-2	TGTGCCAGCAGCTTAGTCCCCCTGAAGTCCTCCTACGAGCAGTACTTC	CASSLVPLKSSYEQYF
many	TRBD1	TRBJ2-5	TRBV28	TGTGCCAGCAGTGGAATGGGACAGGGGGCAGGAGAGACCCAGTACTTC	CASSGMGQGAGETQYF
many	TRBD2	TRBJ2-5	TRBV20-1	TGCAGTGCTAGACTAGCGGGAGGCCTGGAGACCCAGTACTTC	CSARLAGGLETQYF
once	-	TRBJ2-5	TRBV20-1	TGCAGTGTTAGAGATCAAGGAGGCGAGACCCAGTACTTC	CSVRDQGGETQYF
many	-	TRBJ1-5	TRBV7-2	TGTGCCAGCAGCTTAGAAGGGACGATCAGCAATCAGCCCCAGCATTTT	CASSLEGTISNQPQHF
many	TRBD1	TRBJ2-5	TRBV7-2	TGTGCCAGCAGCTTAGAGGGACAGGGCGGTGGGACCCAGTACTTC	CASSLEGQGGGTQYF
-	TRBD2	TRBJ2-1	TRBV19	TGTGCCAGTAGTATAGGTATTCTAGCGGGGGGAGGGATTGAGCAGTTCTTC	CASSIGILAGGGIEQFF
-	TRBD1	TRBJ2-6	TRBV9	TGTGCCAGCAGCGTAGGCGGGACAGGTCCTCCTGGGGCCAACGTCCTGACTTTC	CASSVGGTGPPGANVLTF
many	-	TRBJ1-6	TRBV7-2	TGTGCCAGCAGCGTCTTAAATTCACCCCTCCACTTT	CASSVLNSPLHF
many	-	TRBJ1-5	TRBV28	TGTGCCAGCAGTCTTAGGGCCGGGAGGGGTGATCAGCCCCAGCATTTT	CASSLRAGRGDQPQHF
many	-	TRBJ2-1	TRBV7-2	TGTGCCAGCAGCAACCCTGGGGGACACAATGAGCAGTTCTTC	CASSNPGGHNEQFF
-	-	TRBJ1-5	TRBV20-1	TGCAGTGCTAGACAGGGCTCAGAGTATCAGCCCCAGCATTTT	CSARQGSEYQPQHF
-	TRBD1	TRBJ1-1	TRBV12-3/TRBV12-4	TGTGCCAGCAGTTTAGGGCGACAGGGGGACACTGAAGCTTTCTTT	CASSLGRQGDTEAFF
many	-	TRBJ1-1	TRBV7-2	TGTGCCAGCAGCCCCCCCGGGCAGACCAAGGCTGAAGCTTTCTTT	CASSPPGQTKAEAFF
-	TRBD1	TRBJ1-4	TRBV28	TGTGCCAGCAGCGCTTTCGGGACAGGGGGGGAAAAACTGTTTTTT	CASSAFGTGGEKLFF
-	-	TRBJ2-3	TRBV20-1	TGCAGTGCTAGTGAAGTAGATACGCAGTATTTT	CSASEVDTQYF
-	-	TRBJ1-1	TRBV28	TGTGCCAGCAGTTCCCACGGGGGGACTGAAGCTTTCTTT	CASSSHGGTEAFF
few	TRBD1	TRBJ1-5	TRBV7-2	TGTGCCAGCAGCTTAGCGGAGGGGGCTAGCAATCAGCCCCAGCATTTT	CASSLAEGASNQPQHF
many	TRBD1	TRBJ2-1	TRBV19	TGTGCCAGTAGTTTACAGGGGAACGATATCTACAATGAGCAGTTCTTC	CASSLQGNDIYNEQFF
-	-	TRBJ2-6	TRBV29-1	TGCAGCGTTGGTGGGCGGGACTCTGGGGCCAACGTCCTGACTTTC	CSVGGRDSGANVLTF
few	TRBD1	TRBJ1-1	TRBV29-1	TGCAGCGTTGTAGTCCGAAGGGGGCCGAACACTGAAGCTTTCTTT	CSVVVRRGPNTEAFF
many	TRBD2	TRBJ2-5	TRBV7-2	TGTGCCAGCAGCATCCTTCCTAGCGGGAGCGAGACCCAGTACTTC	CASSILPSGSETQYF
-	TRBD1	TRBJ1-2	TRBV10-3	TGTGCCATCAGTGAGTCCATGAACAGGGGGCCCTATGGCTACACCTTC	CAISESMNRGPYGYTF